A selection of T cell receptor beta chains follows, all from one sample in a study of shared clonotypes between healthy human individuals. The table came from immunoSEQ multiplex PCR; TCRdb's copy has only in-frame clones and leaves some out. Seen here are some 1,400,000 clones, roughly 96% observed once, and the top ten hold roughly 1.2%. Sequenced: naive CD4+ T cells sorted from blood. These receptors all come from a young man in good health. CDR3s include the opening cysteine and the closing phenylalanine or tryptophan. The D gene is left open where the match is weak.

>TRBV4-3|TRBD2|TRBJ2-3
CASSQVATSGSTDTQYF
>TRBV19|-|TRBJ2-6
CASSIGGVNSEANVLTF
>TRBV11-3|TRBD1|TRBJ1-1
CASSSSFTGDPEAFF
>TRBV28|TRBD1|TRBJ2-1
CASSSFDRVGNEQFF
>TRBV7-2|-|TRBJ1-5
CASSLQGPNQPQHF
>TRBV7-2|-|TRBJ1-4
CASSLLGPGLEKLFF
>TRBV18|-|TRBJ1-3
CASSPPTGQRTGNTIYF
>TRBV5-4|-|TRBJ1-4
CASSPQPQEKLFF
>TRBV15|-|TRBJ2-7
CATSSGRYSYEQYF
>TRBV28|TRBD1|TRBJ1-5
CASSDRDRGPYNQPQHF
>TRBV5-1|-|TRBJ2-1
CASSLGTDYNEQFF
>TRBV18|TRBD1|TRBJ1-3
CASSLRQGAENTIYF
>TRBV19|-|TRBJ2-1
CASSTRLGSSYNEQFF
>TRBV5-6|-|TRBJ2-7
CASTRQGRTTFSYEQYF
>TRBV5-6|TRBD2|TRBJ2-1
CASSLTSGSYEQFF
>TRBV11-3|-|TRBJ1-2
CASSHGSQGRDYTF
>TRBV7-9|-|TRBJ1-4
CASSLGGGDEKLFF
>TRBV7-9|-|TRBJ2-5
CASSLYRNQETQYF
>TRBV5-1|TRBD1|TRBJ2-5
CASSLSGTGAEETQYF
>TRBV6-6|TRBD2|TRBJ2-1
CASSYSTPSGGNEQFF